This T cell receptor beta chain was recorded in a study of shared clonotypes between healthy human individuals. Overall study: Plates per donor: three CD4 naive, three CD4 memory, two CD8 naive, one CD8 memory.

V was shortened by 5 bases and J by 0 bases, with 8 bases between the two germline ends. CDR1 SEHNR and CDR2 FQNEAQ come from the germline V gene (reference sequence). CDR3 length: 14 residues. Here immunoSEQ multiplex PCR was the method, and the copy in TCRdb shows in-frame clones only, minus some. The sample lists over 850,000 clones; 75% to 85% were seen once. Remarks on this clone: Other DNA sequences of this sample code for an identical CDR3.

This clonotype was obtained from a man aged 18-30 years in good health. Some clones in this sample may be carry-over from other donors' samples. Sequencing was carried out using memory CD4+ T cells from PBMCs. As for subset: CD45RA-negative fraction. The chain joins TRBV7-9 to TRBJ1-3; D not resolved. CDR3 loop: CASSPIGSGNTIYF. CDR3 in DNA: TGTGCCAGCAGCCCAATTGGCTCTGGAAACACCATATATTTT.